One sample yielded the 16 T cell receptor beta chains listed below, sequenced in a study of control samples from healthy donors and cancer patients (dated by TCRdb to about 2020). The library was made by the immunoSEQ multiplex PCR assay. The table comes from immuneACCESS by way of TCRdb, which keeps in-frame sequences with V and J called. Part of the clones is missing from these tables; in studies checked, under half for an unresolved V gene and the rest for unknown reasons. Recorded for this sample are some 130,000 clones; approximately 94% of them occurred a single time. The top ten constitute 3.5% to 4% of the sample. The specimen was blood. These receptors all come from a man aged 25-40 years in good health.

The chain carries TRBV5-1 and TRBJ1-1; TRBD1 might be the D (6 bases). This CDR3 is 14 amino acids long. From germline, CDR1 is SGHRS and CDR2 YFSETQ. V was clipped by 4 bases and J by 0 bases, with 10 bases between them. The CDR3 here is CASSRGGMNTEAFF. Written as DNA, the CDR3 is TGCGCCAGCAGCCGAGGGGGGATGAACACTGAAGCTTTCTTT.

This clone came up once. The chain has TRBV5-8 and TRBJ2-5; TRBD2 matches at 9 bases. The CDR3 runs to 14 residues. V lost 2 bases, J lost 5 bases, and 4 bases stayed unmatched. Germline-derived CDR1 and CDR2 are SGHTS and YDEGEE. The CDR3 region is CASSFRGGAETQYF. As DNA, the CDR3 is TGTGCCAGCAGCTTCCGCGGGGGGGCGGAGACCCAGTACTTC.

The V call is TRBV27, the J call TRBJ2-2; TRBD1 aligns across 11 bases. J gave up 5 bases and V 5 bases, and 7 bases lay outside the gene matches. CDR1 and CDR2 from the germline V gene are MNHEY and SMNVEV (reference sequence). The CDR3 covers 16 residues. The CDR3 reads CASSALGQGATGELFF. DNA of the CDR3: TGTGCCAGCAGTGCCCTCGGACAGGGGGCGACCGGGGAGCTGTTTTTT.

This chain connects TRBV18 to TRBJ1-4; 10 bases are a match to TRBD1. The J segment lost 8 bases and the V segment lost 6 bases, leaving 9 bases of the junction unmatched. The CDR3 runs to 15 residues. The V gene's germline CDR1 is KGHSH and CDR2 LQKENI. The CDR3 sequence: CASSILGQGKEKLFF. The CDR3, as DNA: TGTGCCAGCTCCATACTGGGACAGGGGAAAGAAAAACTGTTTTTT.

This clone was found once. The CDR3 protein is CASSRGGPIPTGELFF. CDR3 bases: TGTGCCAGCAGCCGCGGGGGTCCCATCCCCACCGGGGAGCTGTTTTTT. The rearrangement links TRBV7-2 to TRBJ2-2, with TRBD2 matching over 7 bases. This CDR3 has 16 residues. Trimming took 5 bases from V and 4 from J; bases not matched to a gene: 10. Germline CDR1 is SGHTA and CDR2 is FQGNSA.

Points on this clone: This CDR3 is also generated by other DNA sequences in the sample. The chain is built from TRBV4-1 and TRBJ2-5; 10 bases are a match to TRBD1. This CDR3 has 16 residues. V gave up 1 base and J gave up 2 bases; unmatched junction bases: 4. Looked up from germline, CDR1 is MGHRA and CDR2 is YSYEKL. The CDR3: CASSQGRTGGQETQYF. As DNA, the CDR3 is TGCGCCAGCAGCCAAGGGAGGACAGGGGGTCAAGAGACCCAGTACTTC.

The chain is built from TRBV19 and TRBJ2-1; 15 positions match TRBD2. The V gene end was trimmed by 7 bases and the J gene end by 5 bases; junction bases not matched to a gene: 9. The germline V gene encodes CDR1 LNHDA and CDR2 SQIVND (reference sequence). The CDR3 contains 17 residues. The CDR3 DNA reads TGTGCCAGTAACATTGGGACTAGCGGGGGGCCAGACAATGAGCAGTTCTTC. Protein: CASNIGTSGGPDNEQFF.

This chain links TRBV6-2 or TRBV6-3 with TRBJ2-1; D possibly corresponds to TRBD1 (5 bases). V gave up 5 bases and J gave up 9 bases, with 8 bases separating them. The CDR3 runs 11 residues. Germline lookup yields CDR1 MNHEY and CDR2 SVGEGT. The CDR3 here is CASSQGGEQFF. In DNA, the CDR3 is TGTGCCAGCAGTCAGGGCGGTGAGCAGTTCTTC.

V gene TRBV6-5 combines with J gene TRBJ2-1, with 9 bases identical to TRBD2. Trimming cost V 4 bases and J 4 bases; bases outside gene matches: 5. Germline V gene lookup returns CDR1 MNHEY and CDR2 SVGAGI. The CDR3 covers 15 residues. CDR3: CASSLSSGGYNEQFF. As DNA, the CDR3 is TGTGCCAGCAGTTTAAGTAGCGGGGGATACAATGAGCAGTTCTTC.

This clone has just one count. V is TRBV6-6 and J is TRBJ1-2; D gene unclear. The V end lost 2 bases, the J end lost 6 bases, and 13 bases lay between the germline ends. This CDR3 has 14 residues. CDR1 and CDR2 from the germline V gene are MNHNY and SVGAGI (reference sequence). The CDR3 sequence: CASSYSEALDGYTF. The CDR3 region has the DNA TGTGCCAGCAGTTACAGTGAGGCTCTGGATGGCTACACCTTC.

The V call is TRBV5-5, the J call TRBJ1-6; TRBD1 is a possible D gene (5 bases). Germline V gene sequence: CDR1 SGHKS, CDR2 YYEKEE (reference sequence). This CDR3 has 14 residues. V lost 0 bases, J lost 10 bases, and 11 bases lay in between. The CDR3 DNA follows: TGTGCCAGCAGCTTGGTCCAGGAGGGGTCACCCCTCCACTTT. Its protein product is CASSLVQEGSPLHF.

This clone has only one observation. This chain links TRBV19 with TRBJ2-7; no definite D call. CDR1 and CDR2 from the germline V gene are LNHDA and SQIVND (reference sequence). Trimming left V 1 base short and J 2 bases short, with 6 bases between. The CDR3 runs to 13 residues. The CDR3 bases are TGTGCCAGTAGTATAGGCGGTACCTACGAGCAGTACTTC. It translates to CASSIGGTYEQYF.

This chain connects TRBV4-3 to TRBJ1-4, with a weak D call TRBD1 (5 bases). Germline CDR1 is LGHNA and CDR2 is YSLEER. The V and J ends lost 1 base and 1 base respectively, with 16 bases between them. The CDR3 spans 18 residues. This CDR3 is CASSQVYGGLGTNEKLFF. CDR3 in DNA: TGCGCCAGCAGCCAAGTTTACGGGGGATTGGGAACTAATGAAAAACTGTTTTTT.

V usage is TRBV27 and J usage is TRBJ2-1; 10 bases fit TRBD2. Germline V lookup: CDR1 MNHEY, CDR2 SMNVEV (reference sequence). Unmatched junction bases numbered 2, after V lost 8 bases and J lost 4 bases. The CDR3 totals 13 residues. The CDR3 nucleotides read TGTGCCAGCGGGACTAGCGCTTACAATGAGCAGTTCTTC. Encoded protein: CASGTSAYNEQFF.

This clone was seen just once. J is TRBJ1-5 and V is TRBV13; D is ambiguous. Germline V gene lookup returns CDR1 PRHDT and CDR2 FYEKMQ (reference sequence). V was pared by 0 bases and J by 5 bases, with 11 bases between. This CDR3 has 15 amino acids. CDR3 amino acids: CASSLGPATDQPQHF. The CDR3 nucleotides are TGTGCCAGCAGCTTAGGGCCGGCAACGGATCAGCCCCAGCATTTT. Filled out from reference TRBV13 and TRBJ1-5, the complete variable domain reads AAGVIQSPRHLIKEKRETATLKCYPIPRHDTVYWYQQGPGQDPQFLISFYEKMQSDKGSIPDRFSAQQFSDYHSELNMSSLELGDSALYFCASSLGPATDQPQHFGDGTRLSIL.

The rearrangement links TRBV7-2 to TRBJ2-1; D is possibly TRBD2 (5 bases). This CDR3 is 11 amino acids long. Trimming took off 4 bases at V and 14 bases at J, with 12 bases between the two ends. Per the germline V gene, CDR1 is SGHTA and CDR2 is FQGNSA. CDR3 amino acids: CASSSSGSKFF. CDR3 sequence (DNA): TGTGCCAGCAGCTCCTCGGGAAGCAAGTTCTTC.